This TCR beta chain was observed in a study of T cells in tuberculosis. Each donor contributed about 100,000 T cells on average, unsorted. Remarks on this clone: Its matching antigen is unknown.

Study-wide points: Smaller distances to GMM-specific TCRs suggested their expansion in active tuberculosis.

Using immunoSEQ multiplex PCR, the repertoire was profiled, and TCRdb retains in-frame clones only, with some absent. This sample yields about 35,000 clones, of which nearly 95% are seen a single time; about 7.5% belongs to the top ten. The TCR originated in a donor aged 10-30 years with latent tuberculosis or without tuberculosis infection. Sequenced sample: PBMCs.

DNA of the CDR3: TGTGCCAGCAGTTTCACCGGGACAGGGTCCTATGGCTACACCTTC. It codes for CASSFTGTGSYGYTF. The J gene is TRBJ1-2, the V gene TRBV27; 9 bases line up with TRBD1. The junction had 6 bases not matched to a gene; V was cut back by 3 bases and J by 4 bases. CDR3 length equals 15 residues. Germline-derived CDR1 and CDR2 are MNHEY and SMNVEV (reference sequence).